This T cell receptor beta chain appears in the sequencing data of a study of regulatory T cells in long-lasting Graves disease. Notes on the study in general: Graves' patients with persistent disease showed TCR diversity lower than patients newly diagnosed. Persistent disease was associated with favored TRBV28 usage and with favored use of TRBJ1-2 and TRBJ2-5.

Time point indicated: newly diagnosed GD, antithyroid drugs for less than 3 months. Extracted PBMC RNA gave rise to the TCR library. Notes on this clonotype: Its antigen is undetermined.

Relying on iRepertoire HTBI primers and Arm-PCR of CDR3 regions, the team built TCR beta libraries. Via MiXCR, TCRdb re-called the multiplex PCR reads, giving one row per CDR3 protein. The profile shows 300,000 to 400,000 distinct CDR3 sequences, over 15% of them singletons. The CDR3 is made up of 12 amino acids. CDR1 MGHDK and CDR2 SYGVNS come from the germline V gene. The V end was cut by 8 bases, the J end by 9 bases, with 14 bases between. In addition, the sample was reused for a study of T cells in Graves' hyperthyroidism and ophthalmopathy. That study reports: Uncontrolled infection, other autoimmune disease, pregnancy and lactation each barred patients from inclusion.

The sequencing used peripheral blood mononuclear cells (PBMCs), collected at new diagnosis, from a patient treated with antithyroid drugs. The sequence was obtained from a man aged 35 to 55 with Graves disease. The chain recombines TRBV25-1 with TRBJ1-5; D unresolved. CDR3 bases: TGTGCCAGCCGAGGCTCGGGGTCGCCCCAGCATTTT. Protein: CASRGSGSPQHF.